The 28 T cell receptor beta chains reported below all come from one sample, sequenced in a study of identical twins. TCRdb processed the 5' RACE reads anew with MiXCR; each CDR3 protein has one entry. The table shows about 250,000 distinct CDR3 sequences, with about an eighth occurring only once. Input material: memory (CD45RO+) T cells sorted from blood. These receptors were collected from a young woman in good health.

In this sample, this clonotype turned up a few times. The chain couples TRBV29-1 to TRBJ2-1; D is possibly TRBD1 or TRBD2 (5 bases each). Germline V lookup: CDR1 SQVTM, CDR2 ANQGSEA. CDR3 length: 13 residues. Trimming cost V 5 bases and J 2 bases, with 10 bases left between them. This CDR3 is CSVLGDPYNEQFF. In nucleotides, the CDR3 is TGCAGCGTTCTGGGGGACCCCTACAATGAGCAGTTCTTC.

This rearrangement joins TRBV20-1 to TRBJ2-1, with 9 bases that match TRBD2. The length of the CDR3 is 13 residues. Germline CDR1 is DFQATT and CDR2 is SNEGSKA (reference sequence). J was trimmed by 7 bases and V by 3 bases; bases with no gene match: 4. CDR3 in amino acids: CSARREGINEQFF. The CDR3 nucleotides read TGCAGTGCTAGGCGGGAGGGAATAAATGAGCAGTTCTTC.

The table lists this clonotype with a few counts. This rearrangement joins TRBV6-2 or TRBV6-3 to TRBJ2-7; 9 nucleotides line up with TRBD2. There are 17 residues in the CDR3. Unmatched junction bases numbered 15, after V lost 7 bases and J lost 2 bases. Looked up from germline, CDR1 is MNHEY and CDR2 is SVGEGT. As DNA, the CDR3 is TGTGCCAGCACCCTAAGGGCTAGCGGGAACGGAGCCTACGAGCAGTACTTC. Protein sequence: CASTLRASGNGAYEQYF.

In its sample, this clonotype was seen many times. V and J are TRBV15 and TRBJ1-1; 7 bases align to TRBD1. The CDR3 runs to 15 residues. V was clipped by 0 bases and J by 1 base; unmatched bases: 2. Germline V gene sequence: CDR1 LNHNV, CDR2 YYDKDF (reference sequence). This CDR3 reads CATSREKGANTEAFF. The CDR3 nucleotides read TGTGCCACCAGCAGAGAGAAGGGGGCGAACACTGAAGCTTTCTTT.

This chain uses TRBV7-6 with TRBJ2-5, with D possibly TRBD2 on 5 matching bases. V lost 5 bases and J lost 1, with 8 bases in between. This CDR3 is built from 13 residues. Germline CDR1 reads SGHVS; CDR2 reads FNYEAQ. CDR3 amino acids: CASSLSAQETQYF. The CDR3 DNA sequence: TGTGCCAGCAGCCTTAGCGCCCAAGAGACCCAGTACTTC.

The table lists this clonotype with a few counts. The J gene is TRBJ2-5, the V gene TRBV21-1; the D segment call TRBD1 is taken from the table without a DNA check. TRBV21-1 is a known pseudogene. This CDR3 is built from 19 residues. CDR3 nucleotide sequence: TGTGCCAGCAGCAAATCCTTGGGTCGTTCGGACAGCCTCCAAGAGACCCAGTACTTC. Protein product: CASSKSLGRSDSLQETQYF.

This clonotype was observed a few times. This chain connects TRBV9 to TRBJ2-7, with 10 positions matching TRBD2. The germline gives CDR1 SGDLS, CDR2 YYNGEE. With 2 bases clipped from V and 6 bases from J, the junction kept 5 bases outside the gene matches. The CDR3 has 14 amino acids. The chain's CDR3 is CASSVSSGRREQYF. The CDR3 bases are TGTGCCAGCAGCGTTTCTAGCGGGAGACGCGAGCAGTACTTC.

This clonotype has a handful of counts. CDR3 in amino acids: CATSRVSGQGTFTDTQYF. CDR3 DNA: TGTGCCACCAGCAGAGTATCGGGTCAGGGGACCTTCACAGATACGCAGTATTTT. The V gene is TRBV15, the J gene TRBJ2-3; D might be TRBD1 (6 bases). Trimming shortened V by 1 base and J by 2 bases, and 19 bases separated the two germline ends. The CDR3 extends over 18 amino acids. Germline CDR1 LNHNV, CDR2 YYDKDF (reference sequence).

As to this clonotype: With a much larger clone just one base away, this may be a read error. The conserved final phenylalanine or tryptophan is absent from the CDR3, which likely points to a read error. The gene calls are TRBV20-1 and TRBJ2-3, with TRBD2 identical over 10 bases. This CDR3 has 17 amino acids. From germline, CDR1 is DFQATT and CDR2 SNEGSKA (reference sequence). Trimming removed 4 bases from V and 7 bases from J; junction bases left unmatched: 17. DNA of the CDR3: TGCAGTGCTATTAGCAGGGCATCTCTAGCGGGGGCTAATACGCAGTATGTT. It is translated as CSAISRASLAGANTQYV.

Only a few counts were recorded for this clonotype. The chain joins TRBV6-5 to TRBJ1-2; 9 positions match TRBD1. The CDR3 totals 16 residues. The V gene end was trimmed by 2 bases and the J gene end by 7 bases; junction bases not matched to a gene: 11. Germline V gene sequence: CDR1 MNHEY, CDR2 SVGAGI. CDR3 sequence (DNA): TGTGCCAGCAGTTACGTCGGGACAGGGAGGGCTTCTGGCTACACCTTC. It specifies CASSYVGTGRASGYTF.

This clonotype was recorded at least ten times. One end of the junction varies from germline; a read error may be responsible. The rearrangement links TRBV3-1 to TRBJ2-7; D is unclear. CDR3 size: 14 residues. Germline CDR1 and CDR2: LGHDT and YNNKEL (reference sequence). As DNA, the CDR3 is TGTGCCAGCAGCCAAGATCACGGCCTCTACGGGCAGTACTTC. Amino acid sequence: CASSQDHGLYGQYF.

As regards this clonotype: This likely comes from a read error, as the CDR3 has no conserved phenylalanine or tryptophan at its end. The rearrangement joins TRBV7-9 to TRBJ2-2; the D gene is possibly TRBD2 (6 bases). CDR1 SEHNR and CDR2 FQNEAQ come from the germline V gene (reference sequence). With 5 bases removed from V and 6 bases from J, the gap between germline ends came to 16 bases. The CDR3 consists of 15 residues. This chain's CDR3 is CASSLSYGGPGELFL. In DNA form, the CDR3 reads TGTGCCAGCAGCCTGAGTTACGGGGGACCCGGGGAGCTGTTTCTT.

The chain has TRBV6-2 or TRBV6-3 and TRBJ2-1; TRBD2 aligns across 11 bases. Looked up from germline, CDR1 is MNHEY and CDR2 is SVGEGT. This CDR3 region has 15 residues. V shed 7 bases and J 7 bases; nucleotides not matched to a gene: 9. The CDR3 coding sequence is TGTGCCAGCACCACTACTAGCGGGAGTAGGAATGAGCAGTTCTTC. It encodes CASTTTSGSRNEQFF.

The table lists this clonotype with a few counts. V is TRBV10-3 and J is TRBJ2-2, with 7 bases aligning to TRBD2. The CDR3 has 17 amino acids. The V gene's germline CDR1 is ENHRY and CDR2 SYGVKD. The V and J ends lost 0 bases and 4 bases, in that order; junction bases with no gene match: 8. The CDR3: CAISESGRERGTGELFF. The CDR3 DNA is TGTGCCATCAGTGAGTCGGGGCGGGAGCGCGGCACCGGGGAGCTGTTTTTT.

The CDR3 sequence is CAISPNGGPTGELFF. The CDR3 DNA reads as TGTGCCATCAGCCCTAACGGGGGGCCCACCGGGGAGCTGTTTTTT. The gene calls are TRBV10-3 and TRBJ2-2; maybe TRBD2 (7 bases). V was trimmed by 6 bases and J by 4 bases, leaving 15 bases between them. CDR3 length: 15 residues. In germline, CDR1 is ENHRY, CDR2 SYGVKD.

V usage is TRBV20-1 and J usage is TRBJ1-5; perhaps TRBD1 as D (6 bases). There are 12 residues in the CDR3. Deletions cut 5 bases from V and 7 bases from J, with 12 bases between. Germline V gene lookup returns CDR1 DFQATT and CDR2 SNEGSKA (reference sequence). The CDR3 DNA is TGCAGTGCTGAAACAGGGACGCAGCCCCAGCATTTT. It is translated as CSAETGTQPQHF.

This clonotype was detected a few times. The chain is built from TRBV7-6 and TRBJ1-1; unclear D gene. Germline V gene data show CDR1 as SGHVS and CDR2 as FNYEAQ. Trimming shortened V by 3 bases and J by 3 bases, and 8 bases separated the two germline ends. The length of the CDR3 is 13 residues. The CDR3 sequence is CASSFVRDTEAFF. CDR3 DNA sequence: TGTGCCAGCAGCTTCGTCAGAGACACTGAAGCTTTCTTT.

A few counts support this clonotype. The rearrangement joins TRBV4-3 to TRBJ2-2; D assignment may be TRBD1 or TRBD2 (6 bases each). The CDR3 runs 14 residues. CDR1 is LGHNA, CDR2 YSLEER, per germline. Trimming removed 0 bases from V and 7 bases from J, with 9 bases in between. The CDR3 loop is CASSQEGGSGELFF. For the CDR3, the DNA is TGCGCCAGCAGCCAAGAAGGGGGGAGCGGGGAGCTGTTTTTT.

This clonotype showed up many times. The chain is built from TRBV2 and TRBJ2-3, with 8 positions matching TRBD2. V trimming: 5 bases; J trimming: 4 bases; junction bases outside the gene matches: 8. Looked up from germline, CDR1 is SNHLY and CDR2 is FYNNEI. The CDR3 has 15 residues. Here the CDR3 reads CASSNSGRGPDTQYF. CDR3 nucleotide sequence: TGTGCCAGCAGTAACAGCGGGAGAGGGCCAGATACGCAGTATTTT.

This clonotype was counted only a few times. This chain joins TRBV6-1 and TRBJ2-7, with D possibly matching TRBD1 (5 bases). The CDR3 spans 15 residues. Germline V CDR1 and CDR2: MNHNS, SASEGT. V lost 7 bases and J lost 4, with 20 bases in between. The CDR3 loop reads CASTRAWGGGYEQYF. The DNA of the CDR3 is TGTGCCAGCACCCGGGCCTGGGGCGGTGGTTACGAGCAGTACTTC.

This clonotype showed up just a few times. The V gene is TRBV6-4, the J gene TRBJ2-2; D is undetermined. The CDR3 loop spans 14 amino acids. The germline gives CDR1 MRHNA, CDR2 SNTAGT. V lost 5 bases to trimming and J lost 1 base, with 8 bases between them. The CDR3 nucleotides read TGTGCCAGCAGTCTAAAGGGGAACACCGGGGAGCTGTTTTTT. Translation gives CASSLKGNTGELFF.

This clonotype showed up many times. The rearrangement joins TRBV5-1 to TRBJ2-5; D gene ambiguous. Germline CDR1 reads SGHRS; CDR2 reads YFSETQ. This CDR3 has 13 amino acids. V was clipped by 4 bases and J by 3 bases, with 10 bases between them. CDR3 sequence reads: CASSTDGKETQYF. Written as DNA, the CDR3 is TGCGCCAGCAGCACCGACGGAAAAGAGACCCAGTACTTC.

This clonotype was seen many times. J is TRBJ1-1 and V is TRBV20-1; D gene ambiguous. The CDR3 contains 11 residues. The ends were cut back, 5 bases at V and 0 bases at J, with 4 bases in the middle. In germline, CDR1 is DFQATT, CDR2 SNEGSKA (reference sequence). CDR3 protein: CSAPMNTEAFF. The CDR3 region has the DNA TGCAGTGCTCCGATGAACACTGAAGCTTTCTTT.

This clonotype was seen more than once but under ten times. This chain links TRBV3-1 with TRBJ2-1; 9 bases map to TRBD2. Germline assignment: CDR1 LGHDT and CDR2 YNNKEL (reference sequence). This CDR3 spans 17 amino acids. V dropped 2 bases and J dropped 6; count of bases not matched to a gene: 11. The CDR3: CASSQRGGASLLNEQFF. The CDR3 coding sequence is TGTGCCAGCAGCCAACGCGGGGGGGCCAGTCTCCTCAATGAGCAGTTCTTC.

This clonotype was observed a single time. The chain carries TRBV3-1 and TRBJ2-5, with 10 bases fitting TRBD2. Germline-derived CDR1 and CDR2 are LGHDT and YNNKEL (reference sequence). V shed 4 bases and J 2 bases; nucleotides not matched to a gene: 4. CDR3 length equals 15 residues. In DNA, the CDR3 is TGTGCCAGCAGCCCGCCTAGCGGGAGACAAGAGACCCAGTACTTC. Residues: CASSPPSGRQETQYF.

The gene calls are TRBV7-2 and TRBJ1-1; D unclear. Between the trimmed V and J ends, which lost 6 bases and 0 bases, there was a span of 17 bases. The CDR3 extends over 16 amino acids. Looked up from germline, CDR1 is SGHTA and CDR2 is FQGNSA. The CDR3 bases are TGTGCCAGCAGTCAAATTCGGGGTTATCTGAACACTGAAGCTTTCTTT. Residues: CASSQIRGYLNTEAFF. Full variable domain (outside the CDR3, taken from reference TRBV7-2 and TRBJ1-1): GAGVSQSPSNKVTEKGKDVELRCDPISGHTALYWYRQSLGQGLEFLIYFQGNSAPDKSGLPSDRFSAERTGGSVSTLTIQRTQQEDSAVYLCASSQIRGYLNTEAFFGQGTRLTVV.

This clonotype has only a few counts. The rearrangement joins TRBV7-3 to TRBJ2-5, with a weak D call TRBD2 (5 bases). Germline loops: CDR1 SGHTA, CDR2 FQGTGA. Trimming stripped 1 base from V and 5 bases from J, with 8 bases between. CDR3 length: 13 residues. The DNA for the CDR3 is TGTGCCAGCAGCTTAATAGCGCCGGAGACCCAGTACTTC. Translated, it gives CASSLIAPETQYF.

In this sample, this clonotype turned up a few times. The CDR3 reads CASSKAAGSNTIYF. In DNA, the CDR3 is TGTGCCAGCAGCAAAGCGGCAGGGTCAAACACCATATATTTT. The rearrangement links TRBV21-1 to TRBJ1-3; TRBD1, the D gene given by the table, was not confirmed from the DNA. TRBV21-1 is an annotated pseudogene. The CDR3 covers 14 residues.